Presented here are 20 T cell receptor beta chains from one specimen sequenced in a study of early T cells in non-severe SARS-CoV-2 infection. MiXCR, applied by TCRdb to the 5' RACE reads, yields one record per CDR3 protein. The table shows some 100,000 distinct CDR3 sequences, with roughly 14% occurring only once. Sequencing was carried out using whole blood. Source of these receptors: an adult who was a healthcare worker with PCR-confirmed SARS-CoV-2 infection or an uninfected control (not recorded which).

This clonotype was detected a few times. The rearrangement links TRBV7-2 to TRBJ1-1; TRBD1 aligns across 9 bases. The V gene end was trimmed by 2 bases and the J gene end by 6 bases; junction bases not matched to a gene: 4. Germline V gene lookup returns CDR1 SGHTA and CDR2 FQGNSA. The CDR3 contains 14 residues. In DNA, the CDR3 is TGTGCCAGCAGCTTATCACAGGGGGCAGCTGAAGCTTTCTTT. Amino acid sequence: CASSLSQGAAEAFF.

This clonotype was recorded a few times. The genes are TRBV18 and TRBJ1-3; possibly TRBD1 for D (5 bases). The V gene lost 0 bases and the J gene lost 0 bases, with 12 bases spanning the gap. The CDR3 runs 17 residues. Germline V gives CDR1 KGHSH, CDR2 LQKENI. CDR3 coding DNA: TGTGCCAGCTCACCACCGTCGACAGTCAACTCTGGAAACACCATATATTTT. This encodes CASSPPSTVNSGNTIYF.

The chain combines TRBV29-1 with TRBJ1-2; TRBD1 might be the D (5 bases). Germline V lookup: CDR1 SQVTM, CDR2 ANQGSEA. The CDR3 spans 14 residues. With 1 base removed from V and 4 bases from J, the gap between germline ends came to 13 bases. CDR3 protein: CSVEGGGDGYGYTF. CDR3 nucleotides: TGCAGCGTTGAAGGGGGAGGGGACGGCTATGGCTACACCTTC.

The chain joins TRBV9 to TRBJ2-3, with 10 bases lining up with TRBD2. CDR3 length equals 14 residues. Germline trimming cut 4 bases from V and 5 bases from J; bases unmatched to any gene: 4. Germline values: CDR1 SGDLS, CDR2 YYNGEE. DNA for the CDR3: TGTGCCAGCAGCATGCGACTAGCGGGAGATACGCAGTATTTT. Its translation is CASSMRLAGDTQYF. The full variable domain, rest sourced from reference TRBV9 and TRBJ2-3, is DSGVTQTPKHLITATGQRVTLRCSPRSGDLSVYWYQQSLDQGLQFLIQYYNGEERAKGNILERFSAQQFPDLHSELNLSSLELGDSALYFCASSMRLAGDTQYFGPGTRLTVL.

This clonotype was recorded a few times. The chain carries TRBV6-5 and TRBJ1-2; tentatively, D is TRBD1 (6 bases). CDR1 and CDR2 from the germline V gene are MNHEY and SVGAGI. This CDR3 contains 15 residues. V was shortened by 0 bases and J by 0 bases, with 8 bases between the two germline ends. The CDR3 nucleotides are TGTGCCAGCAGTTACTCGACAGGAGCTAACTATGGCTACACCTTC. Its translation: CASSYSTGANYGYTF.

The chain joins TRBV6-2 or TRBV6-3 to TRBJ2-2; 10 positions agree with TRBD1. V was clipped by 5 bases and J by 1 base; unmatched bases: 4. This CDR3 is 16 amino acids long. CDR1 and CDR2 (germline): MNHEY, SVGEGT. The CDR3: CASSRQGAKNTGELFF. The CDR3 DNA sequence: TGTGCCAGCAGTCGACAGGGGGCAAAGAACACCGGGGAGCTGTTTTTT.

V usage is TRBV19 and J usage is TRBJ2-1; D is tentatively TRBD1 or TRBD2 (6 bases each). Germline CDR1 reads LNHDA; CDR2 reads SQIVND (reference sequence). The CDR3 has 15 residues. V lost 9 bases and J 7 bases, leaving 22 bases between the germline ends. The CDR3 is CASGVGGPPKNEQFF. In DNA, the CDR3 is TGTGCCAGCGGGGTGGGGGGCCCCCCTAAAAATGAGCAGTTCTTC. Supplemented by reference TRBV19 and TRBJ2-1, the full variable domain reads DGGITQSPKYLFRKEGQNVTLSCEQNLNHDAMYWYRQDPGQGLRLIYYSQIVNDFQKGDIAEGYSVSREKKESFPLTVTSAQKNPTAFYLCASGVGGPPKNEQFFGPGTRLTVL.

This clonotype was counted a few times. J is TRBJ2-7 and V is TRBV20-1; D may match TRBD1 or TRBD2 (5 bases each). V was shortened by 3 bases and J by 4 bases, with 16 bases between the two germline ends. The CDR3 runs to 14 residues. Per germline, CDR1 DFQATT and CDR2 SNEGSKA (reference sequence). The CDR3 nucleotides are TGCAGTGCTAGTCGTCGGGACCTGACATACGAGCAGTACGTC. Protein: CSASRRDLTYEQYV.

With regard to this clonotype: One end of the junction does not line up with germline, which may come from a read error. This rearrangement joins TRBV12-3 or TRBV12-4 to TRBJ1-2; a weak D match, TRBD1 (5 bases). The CDR3 length is 13 residues. In DNA form, the CDR3 reads TGTGCCAGCAGTTCGGGCCCCCGCCGGGGCTACGCCTTC. The encoded protein is CASSSGPRRGYAF.

As to this clonotype: An end of the junction does not agree with germline; a read error may underlie this. This chain links TRBV3-1 with TRBJ1-4; D might be TRBD1 (5 bases). The CDR3 loop spans 14 amino acids. Germline-derived CDR1 and CDR2 are LGHDT and YNNKEL (reference sequence). The CDR3 sequence: CASSPYSGTERLFF. In DNA, the CDR3 is TGTGCCAGCAGCCCCTACTCAGGGACTGAAAGACTGTTTTTT.

CDR3 loop: CAWRRSYTGELFF. Written as DNA, the CDR3 is TGTGCCTGGAGACGATCGTACACCGGGGAGCTGTTTTTT. The rearrangement joins TRBV30 to TRBJ2-2; D ambiguous. V shed 3 bases and J shed 3 bases, with 8 bases lying between them. This CDR3 is 13 amino acids long. The germline V gene encodes CDR1 GTSNPN and CDR2 SVGIG (reference sequence).

The V and J genes are TRBV4-2 and TRBJ1-4; D is unclear. Looked up from germline, CDR1 is LGHNA and CDR2 is YNFKEQ. Trimming took off 4 bases at V and 4 bases at J, with 10 bases between the two ends. The CDR3 is 14 residues long. The CDR3 region is CASSPSLVNEKLFF. The CDR3 DNA reads TGTGCCAGCAGCCCTTCTCTCGTTAATGAAAAACTGTTTTTT.

The rearrangement links TRBV12-5 to TRBJ1-5; 7 nucleotides match TRBD1. V shed 1 base and J 11 bases; nucleotides not matched to a gene: 17. The CDR3 has 17 residues. Germline CDR1 is LGHNT and CDR2 is FRNRAP. The CDR3 spells CASGLDQRGPGILAQHF. The CDR3 coding sequence is TGTGCTAGTGGTTTGGACCAGAGGGGGCCCGGGATTTTAGCCCAGCATTTT.

The chain couples TRBV3-1 to TRBJ1-4, with D uncertain. The length of the CDR3 is 14 residues. Between the trimmed V and J ends, which lost 1 base and 4 bases, there was a span of 7 bases. Germline V gives CDR1 LGHDT, CDR2 YNNKEL (reference sequence). CDR3 nucleotide sequence: TGTGCCAGCAGCCAAGTCAGCTTTAATGAAAAACTGTTTTTT. The encoded protein is CASSQVSFNEKLFF.

This clonotype was recorded a few times. The J gene is TRBJ2-3, the V gene TRBV7-3, with no clear D. CDR3 length: 14 amino acids. The V and J ends lost 4 bases and 2 bases respectively, with 10 bases between them. The germline V gene has CDR1 SGHTA and CDR2 FQGTGA. The CDR3 sequence is CASSSGSTTDTQYF. The CDR3, as DNA: TGTGCCAGCAGCTCGGGCAGTACCACAGATACGCAGTATTTT.

V and J are TRBV20-1 and TRBJ2-6, with D uncertain. CDR3 length: 14 residues. Germline lookup yields CDR1 DFQATT and CDR2 SNEGSKA (reference sequence). Trimming removed 4 bases at V and 0 bases at J, with 7 bases between. In DNA form, the CDR3 reads TGCAGTGCTACCGGAACCTCTGGGGCCAACGTCCTGACTTTC. It is translated as CSATGTSGANVLTF.

This clonotype was picked up a small number of times. In DNA form, the CDR3 reads TGTGCCAGCAGGACCCCCCGTCGGCGTGGCTACACCTTC. It is translated as CASRTPRRRGYTF. The gene calls are TRBV2 and TRBJ1-2, with D unclear. Trimming stripped 6 bases from V and 7 bases from J, with 15 bases between. From germline, CDR1 is SNHLY and CDR2 FYNNEI. CDR3 length: 13 residues. Supplemented by reference TRBV2 and TRBJ1-2, the full variable domain reads EPEVTQTPSHQVTQMGQEVILRCVPISNHLYFYWYRQILGQKVEFLVSFYNNEISEKSEIFDDQFSVERPDGSNFTLKIRSTKLEDSAMYFCASRTPRRRGYTFGSGTRLTVV.

The V gene is TRBV6-5, the J gene TRBJ2-7, with a possible D match to TRBD2 (6 bases). The germline V gene encodes CDR1 MNHEY and CDR2 SVGAGI. The CDR3 is 15 residues long. With 6 bases removed from V and 1 base from J, the gap between germline ends came to 16 bases. The CDR3: CASRESGVGSYEQYV. CDR3 DNA: TGTGCCAGCAGAGAATCGGGGGTTGGGTCCTACGAGCAGTACGTC.

This chain uses TRBV5-1 with TRBJ2-1; D not certain. This CDR3 spans 11 amino acids. CDR1 and CDR2 (germline): SGHRS, YFSETQ. With 7 bases removed from V and 4 bases from J, the gap between germline ends came to 6 bases. CDR3 region: CASQLYNEQFF. As DNA, the CDR3 is TGCGCCAGCCAACTATACAATGAGCAGTTCTTC.

A few counts support this clonotype. V and J are TRBV11-3 and TRBJ2-3, with TRBD2 identical over 12 bases. Looked up from germline, CDR1 is SGHNT and CDR2 is YENEEA. Trimming took 2 bases from V and 5 from J; bases not matched to a gene: 8. This CDR3 has 17 residues. DNA of the CDR3: TGTGCCAGCAGCTTAAGACTAGCGGGGGTCTTCCAAGATACGCAGTATTTT. The encoded protein is CASSLRLAGVFQDTQYF.